The sample holds a few counts of the clone carrying this T cell receptor (beta chain). The table came from immunoSEQ multiplex PCR; TCRdb's copy has only in-frame clones and leaves some out. Among 25,000 to 35,000 clones, less than 80% were seen once, and the ten largest hold 3.3%. Patients all relapsed after autologous stem cell transplantation, and there was variation in brentuximab vedotin exposure. Complete response, partial response or progressive disease was recorded as best response. These data come from a study of PD-1 blockade in classical Hodgkin lymphoma. Background on the study: Patients received nivolumab 3 mg/kg intravenously every 2 weeks.

Germline V gives CDR1 MDHEN, CDR2 SYDVKM. Trimming at V came to 8 bases and at J to 2 bases, leaving 6 bases not matched to a gene. This CDR3 has 14 residues. This sample comprised peripheral blood mononuclear cells (PBMCs), obtained before the second cycle of nivolumab. The chain combines TRBV28 with TRBJ2-7; the match to TRBD2 covers 10 bases. This clonotype was sampled from a human donor with classical Hodgkin lymphoma. The CDR3, as DNA: TGTGCCAGCGTTAAGCGGGGGGGTACCTACGAGCAGTACTTC. It is translated as CASVKRGGTYEQYF.